Listed here are 19 T cell receptor beta chains from one sample, sequenced in a study of spatial heterogeneity in lung cancer. TCRdb re-called the 5' RACE reads through MiXCR, storing one row per CDR3 protein. The sample shows around 60,000 distinct CDR3 sequences, 7.5% to 8.5% of them seen only once. The time point denotes: sample taken at primary tumor resection. The study sequenced unsorted whole RNA from tumor, nontumor lung or frozen PBMC. The sequencing here drew on PBMCs, taken at surgery. These receptors all stem from a female donor with early-stage non-small cell lung cancer.

In regard to this clonotype: Just one base apart from a much larger clone, this may be a read error. V is TRBV7-8 and J is TRBJ2-4, with 10 bases that match TRBD1. From germline, CDR1 is SGHVS and CDR2 FQNEAQ. The CDR3 totals 16 residues. CDR3 in amino acids: CTSIGQGVLAKNIQYF. CDR3 nucleotide sequence: TGTACCAGCATCGGACAGGGGGTCCTAGCCAAAAACATTCAGTACTTC.

The V gene is TRBV12-3 or TRBV12-4, the J gene TRBJ1-2; 7 bases fit TRBD1. V shed 5 bases and J 8 bases; nucleotides not matched to a gene: 5. The CDR3 has 12 residues. DNA for the CDR3: TGTGCCAGCAGTAGGGACAGCCTGGGCTACACCTTC. Amino acid sequence: CASSRDSLGYTF.

This clonotype has ten or more counts. The V call is TRBV28, the J call TRBJ2-6; D is possibly TRBD1 (6 bases). The CDR3 extends over 12 amino acids. The V gene's germline CDR1 is MDHEN and CDR2 SYDVKM. With 11 bases removed from V and 12 bases from J, the gap between germline ends came to 17 bases. The CDR3 DNA reads as TGTGCCGCCCACCCCCCACAGGGCGTCCTGACTTTC. Translating it yields CAAHPPQGVLTF.

This clonotype was observed a handful of times. The V and J genes are TRBV5-6 and TRBJ2-5, with TRBD1 as a possible D gene (6 bases). This CDR3 has 13 residues. Germline V CDR1 and CDR2: SGHDT, YYEEEE. The V gene lost 3 bases and the J gene lost 5 bases, with 11 bases spanning the gap. The CDR3 here is CASSYGTRETQYF. CDR3 coding DNA: TGTGCCAGCAGCTACGGGACAAGGGAGACCCAGTACTTC.

In its sample, this clonotype was seen a few times. The genes are TRBV7-3 and TRBJ1-2, with 7 bases that match TRBD1. The CDR3 has 13 residues. The V and J ends lost 2 bases and 5 bases, in that order; junction bases with no gene match: 2. The germline V gene encodes CDR1 SGHTA and CDR2 FQGTGA. The CDR3 DNA is TGTGCCAGCAGCTTAGGACAGGAATATGGCTACACCTTC. This sequence encodes CASSLGQEYGYTF. Using reference TRBV7-3 and TRBJ1-2 for the parts outside the CDR3, the full variable domain is GAGVSQTPSNKVTEKGKYVELRCDPISGHTALYWYRQSLGQGPEFLIYFQGTGAADDSGLPNDRFFAVRPEGSVSTLKIQRTERGDSAVYLCASSLGQEYGYTFGSGTRLTVV.

This clonotype was picked up many times. The chain is built from TRBV6-1 and TRBJ1-1; D might be TRBD1 (5 bases). CDR1 and CDR2 (germline): MNHNS, SASEGT. V was cut by 5 bases and J by 3 bases, with 13 bases left in between. The CDR3 spans 14 residues. CDR3 sequence: CASSPGFRDTEAFF. CDR3 nucleotides: TGTGCCAGCAGTCCAGGGTTTAGAGACACTGAAGCTTTCTTT.

This chain connects TRBV6-5 to TRBJ2-1; 7 bases map to TRBD1. CDR1 and CDR2 (germline): MNHEY, SVGAGI. V shed 5 bases, J shed 5 bases, and the junction held 15 bases outside the gene matches. There are 17 residues in the CDR3. The CDR3 nucleotides are TGTGCCAGCAGTCCCTGGGACAGCCACTCTCCAGACAATGAGCAGTTCTTC. It specifies CASSPWDSHSPDNEQFF.

This chain joins TRBV11-1 and TRBJ2-7; no reliable D call. Trimming shortened V by 0 bases and J by 2 bases, and 5 bases separated the two germline ends. The CDR3 is 13 amino acids. Germline loops: CDR1 SGHAT, CDR2 FQDESV (reference sequence). The CDR3 DNA is TGTGCCAGCAGCTTAGCGGCCACCTACGAGCAGTACGTC. This encodes CASSLAATYEQYV.

A few counts support this clonotype. The chain links TRBV12-3 or TRBV12-4 to TRBJ1-2, with D tentatively TRBD1 (6 bases). The V gene lost 5 bases and the J gene lost 5 bases, with 12 bases spanning the gap. The CDR3 totals 13 residues. CDR3 nucleotide sequence: TGTGCCAGCAGTGGTGACAGGAGATATGGCTACACCTTC. It is translated as CASSGDRRYGYTF.

This chain connects TRBV6-1 to TRBJ1-4; D uncertain. Germline CDR1 and CDR2: MNHNS and SASEGT. The CDR3 consists of 14 residues. Trimming took off 5 bases at V and 5 bases at J, with 12 bases between the two ends. The CDR3 sequence: CASSMTGLNEKLFF. In nucleotides, the CDR3 is TGTGCCAGCAGTATGACGGGGTTAAATGAAAAACTGTTTTTT.

This clonotype was counted at least ten times. The chain links TRBV12-3 or TRBV12-4 to TRBJ1-6; D unclear. CDR3 length equals 15 residues. Trimming stripped 5 bases from V and 11 bases from J, with 19 bases between. The CDR3, as DNA: TGTGCCAGCAGTGGAGGAGGAGTGGCTCCGGCACCCCTCCACTTT. Translation gives CASSGGGVAPAPLHF.

This clonotype was seen more than once but under ten times. The V gene is TRBV3-1, the J gene TRBJ1-1; D possibly corresponds to TRBD1 (6 bases). The CDR3 runs 13 residues. Trimming removed 4 bases from V and 3 bases from J, with 9 bases in between. Germline-derived CDR1 and CDR2 are LGHDT and YNNKEL (reference sequence). This chain's CDR3 is CASSRYRDTEAFF. In nucleotides, the CDR3 is TGTGCCAGCAGCCGTTACAGGGACACTGAAGCTTTCTTT. Full variable domain (remainder filled in from reference TRBV3-1 and TRBJ1-1): DTAVSQTPKYLVTQMGNDKSIKCEQNLGHDTMYWYKQDSKKFLKIMFSYNNKELIINETVPNRFSPKSPDKAHLNLHINSLELGDSAVYFCASSRYRDTEAFFGQGTRLTVV.

The table lists this clonotype with many counts. The chain combines TRBV14 with TRBJ2-5, with TRBD1 matching over 10 bases. This CDR3 spans 16 amino acids. From germline, CDR1 is SGHDN and CDR2 FVKESK. V lost 4 bases, J lost 1 base, and 6 bases stayed unmatched. CDR3 DNA: TGTGCCAGCAGCCGCGGGACAGGGGTGTCCCAAGAGACCCAGTACTTC. It specifies CASSRGTGVSQETQYF.

This clonotype was seen a handful of times. The rearrangement uses TRBV7-9 and TRBJ1-4, with a tentative D call TRBD1 (6 bases). Germline CDR1 SEHNR, CDR2 FQNEAQ (reference sequence). This CDR3 spans 13 amino acids. The ends were cut back, 8 bases at V and 5 bases at J, with 12 bases in the middle. The CDR3 sequence is CASLRGGNEKLFF. The CDR3 DNA is TGTGCCAGCTTGAGGGGGGGCAATGAAAAACTGTTTTTT.

This clonotype was recorded a few times. The chain combines TRBV7-9 with TRBJ1-4; D gene unclear. This CDR3 region has 15 residues. Germline V gives CDR1 SEHNR, CDR2 FQNEAQ (reference sequence). V was pared by 1 base and J by 0 bases, with 6 bases between. DNA for the CDR3: TGTGCCAGCAGCTTAGGTACTGCAACTAATGAAAAACTGTTTTTT. Residues: CASSLGTATNEKLFF.

This clonotype has a handful of counts. V is TRBV4-2 and J is TRBJ1-2; D not certain. The V gene lost 0 bases and the J gene lost 0 bases, with 11 bases spanning the gap. CDR1 is LGHNA and CDR2 is YNFKEQ in the germline V gene. The CDR3 sequence is 16 residues long. In DNA, the CDR3 is TGTGCCAGCAGCCAAGAACCGGCAGGAGCTAACTATGGCTACACCTTC. It translates to CASSQEPAGANYGYTF.

At least ten counts were recorded for this clonotype. The chain links TRBV19 to TRBJ1-2; possible D gene TRBD1, 6 bases. In germline, CDR1 is LNHDA, CDR2 SQIVND (reference sequence). The ends were cut back, 2 bases at V and 6 bases at J, with 10 bases in the middle. The CDR3 is 13 amino acids. CDR3 sequence (DNA): TGTGCCAGTAGTATACAGGGGAAGGATGGCTACACCTTC. Translated: CASSIQGKDGYTF. Using reference TRBV19 and TRBJ1-2 for the parts outside the CDR3, the full variable domain is DGGITQSPKYLFRKEGQNVTLSCEQNLNHDAMYWYRQDPGQGLRLIYYSQIVNDFQKGDIAEGYSVSREKKESFPLTVTSAQKNPTAFYLCASSIQGKDGYTFGSGTRLTVV.

This clonotype was observed a handful of times. V gene TRBV7-3 combines with J gene TRBJ1-1; D is uncertain. The CDR3 sequence is 16 residues long. Germline loops: CDR1 SGHTA, CDR2 FQGTGA. The ends were cut back, 2 bases at V and 1 base at J, with 14 bases in the middle. CDR3 sequence: CASSLVGPVANTEAFF. The CDR3, as DNA: TGTGCCAGCAGCTTAGTCGGGCCGGTCGCGAACACTGAAGCTTTCTTT.

In this sample, this clonotype turned up many times. The chain uses TRBV12-3 or TRBV12-4 and TRBJ2-3; tentatively, D is TRBD2 (5 bases). Between the trimmed V and J ends, which lost 1 base and 2 bases, there was a span of 10 bases. The CDR3 spans 15 residues. DNA of the CDR3: TGTGCCAGCAGTTTAGACGGGGTTGACACAGATACGCAGTATTTT. Its translation is CASSLDGVDTDTQYF.